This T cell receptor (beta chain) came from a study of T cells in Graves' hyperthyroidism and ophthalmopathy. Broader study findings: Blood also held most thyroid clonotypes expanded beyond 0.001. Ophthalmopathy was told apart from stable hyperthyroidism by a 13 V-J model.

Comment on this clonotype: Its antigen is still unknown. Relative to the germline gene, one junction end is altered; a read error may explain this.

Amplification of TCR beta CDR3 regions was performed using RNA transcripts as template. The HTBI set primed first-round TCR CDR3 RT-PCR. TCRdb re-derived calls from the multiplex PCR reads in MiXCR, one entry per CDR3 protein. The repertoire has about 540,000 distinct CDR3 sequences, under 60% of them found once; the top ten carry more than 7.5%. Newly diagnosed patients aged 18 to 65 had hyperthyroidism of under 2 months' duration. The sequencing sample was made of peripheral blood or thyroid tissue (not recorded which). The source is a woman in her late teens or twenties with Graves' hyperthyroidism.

CDR3 DNA sequence: TGTGACAGCAGAACGGGGCAGGATCAGCCCCAGCATTTT. This gives the protein CDSRTGQDQPQHF. The rearrangement links TRBV6-1 to TRBJ1-5; TRBD1 is a possible D gene (5 bases). Germline-derived CDR1 and CDR2 are MNHNS and SASEGT. The CDR3 is 13 amino acids.